This T cell receptor beta chain came from a study of blood T cell repertoires in COVID-19. Study-level background: Samples of COVID-19 (acute and convalescent) were obtained from the United States, Italy and Spain. Sample material is recorded as cDNA or gDNA derived from T cells, B-cell-depleted T cells, or PBMCs.

Original data processing: Scientists estimated how many nucleated cells there were by amplifying reference gene primers. Clones were read by immunoSEQ multiplex PCR, and TCRdb kept only the in-frame ones, dropping some. That table furnishes V, J and clone size, whereas the DNA furnished D and trimming. In the table there are about 280,000 clones, around four fifths of which are singletons. The germline V gene has CDR1 SGHTA and CDR2 FQGTGA. The CDR3 runs to 14 residues. V lost 4 bases to trimming and J lost 2 bases, with 8 bases between them. The receptor was isolated from a woman between 50 and 59 years old who had recovered from COVID-19. V usage is TRBV7-3 and J usage is TRBJ2-2; perhaps TRBD2 as D (5 bases). What was sequenced was peripheral blood. CDR3 protein: CASSSTTNTGELFF. The DNA for the CDR3 is TGTGCCAGCAGCTCGACTACAAACACCGGGGAGCTGTTTTTT.